The rows below give T cell receptor beta chains drawn from one sample of a study of OX40 agonist ivuxolimab in advanced cancers. Some clones are missing from TCRdb's copy, which holds only in-frame ones; the method was immunoSEQ multiplex PCR. The sample gives roughly 90,000 clones, about 89% of which show up once; roughly 8.9% is in the top ten. This specimen consisted of CD4+ or CD8+ T cells sorted from blood, obtained in a trial of the OX40 agonist ivuxolimab. All receptors come from an adult with an advanced solid tumor such as melanoma, head and neck, liver or kidney cancer. The CDR3 runs from the conserved cysteine through the conserved F or W. The D gene is left open where the match is weak. Some rows mark clone size as missing; the rest say once, few, many or name a class of expanded clone.

TRBJ2-3 15 TRBV19 - - TGTGCCAGTAGTATGAACAGGCAGATAGCAGATACGCAGTATTTT CASSMNRQIADTQYF
TRBJ2-2 15 TRBV5-4 - - TGTGCCAGCAGCCAAGTAGTTGAATACACCGGGGAGCTGTTTTTT CASSQVVEYTGELFF
TRBJ1-2 13 TRBV7-9 - - TGTGCCAGCAGCTTAGCGGGGGACTATGGCTACACCTTC CASSLAGDYGYTF
TRBJ2-7 15 TRBV9 TRBD1 once TGTGCCAGCAGCGCCCCGGGACAGGGGGCCTACGAGCAGTACTTC CASSAPGQGAYEQYF
TRBJ1-1 13 TRBV29-1 - - TGCAGCTGCACAGGGACGGCGAACACTGAAGCTTTCTTT CSCTGTANTEAFF
TRBJ2-5 13 TRBV29-1 TRBD2 few TGCAGCGCAGGACTAGCACCCCAAGAGACCCAGTACTTC CSAGLAPQETQYF
TRBJ1-1 14 TRBV7-3 - once TGTGCCAGCAGCCCGGGGGGGTTAGGCGCTGAAGCTTTCTTT CASSPGGLGAEAFF
TRBJ2-7 14 TRBV19 - - TGTGCCAGTAGTATAAGTTTCCTTTTCTACGAGCAGTACTTC CASSISFLFYEQYF
TRBJ1-2 17 TRBV4-2 - - TGTGCCAGCAGCCAAGTGGGAGCAGGGATGGTGTACTATGGCTACACCTTC CASSQVGAGMVYYGYTF
TRBJ2-1 15 TRBV5-6 TRBD2 - TGTGCCAGCAGCCCGGTAGTTAGCGGGAGAGAAGAGCAGTTCTTC CASSPVVSGREEQFF
TRBJ1-2 16 TRBV6-5 - - TGTGCCAGCAGTTACCTCGCAGGTCCAGGGGCACGAGGCTACACCTTC CASSYLAGPGARGYTF
TRBJ2-1 14 TRBV4-2 - - TGTGCCAGCAGCCAATCATGGGGGCGCGATGAGCAGTTCTTC CASSQSWGRDEQFF
TRBJ1-1 12 TRBV11-2 - - TGTGCCAGCAGCTTTGGGGGAACTGAAGCTTTCTTT CASSFGGTEAFF
TRBJ1-2 12 TRBV18 - few TGTGCCAGCTCTCACAAAAACTATGGCTACACCTTC CASSHKNYGYTF
TRBJ2-3 14 TRBV27 - - TGTGCCAGCAGTTTACCCGGTTCGCCCGGTACGCAGTATTTT CASSLPGSPGTQYF
TRBJ1-1 15 TRBV4-1 TRBD1 - TGCGCCAGCAGCCGCCCGGGACAGGGATTACCGGAAGCTTTCTTT CASSRPGQGLPEAFF
TRBJ2-3 14 TRBV9 - - TGTGCCAGCAGCGGGACCCATAGCACAGATACGCAGTATTTT CASSGTHSTDTQYF
TRBJ2-1 15 TRBV30 - - TGTGCCTGGAGTGTAGCGGCGACCGACTACAATGAGCAGTTCTTC CAWSVAATDYNEQFF
TRBJ1-2 14 TRBV6-5 - once TGTGCCAGCAGTTACTTATCAGGGAACTATGGCTACACCTTC CASSYLSGNYGYTF
TRBJ2-1 15 TRBV5-1 TRBD2 - TGCGCCAGCACCCCCGGACTTGCGGGAGGCAATGAGCAGTTCTTC CASTPGLAGGNEQFF
TRBJ2-1 12 TRBV29-1 - - TGCAGCGTCGGACAGATCTACAATGAGCAGTTCTTC CSVGQIYNEQFF
TRBJ2-3 14 TRBV7-3 - - TGTGCCAGCAGCCCGACCAGATTCGCAGATACGCAGTATTTT CASSPTRFADTQYF
TRBJ2-2 15 TRBV19 TRBD2 - TGTGCCAGTACCCGACTAGCGGGAGGGTTAGGGGAGCTGTTTTTT CASTRLAGGLGELFF
TRBJ2-1 15 TRBV6-6 - - TGTGCCAGCAGTTACTCTCGGGTAACCTACAATGAGCAGTTCTTC CASSYSRVTYNEQFF
TRBJ1-2 9 TRBV20-1 - few TGCAGTGCTAGCTACGGCTACACCTTC CSASYGYTF
TRBJ1-1 13 TRBV19 - - TGTGCCAGTAGTGATCGGGGAGACACTGAAGCTTTCTTT CASSDRGDTEAFF
TRBJ1-2 14 TRBV6-1 - - TGTGCCAGCAGCAAAAGGGATAGGGACTATGGCTACACCTTC CASSKRDRDYGYTF
TRBJ1-1 14 TRBV27 - - TGTGCCAGCAGTTTACCGGGACACCCATATGAAGCTTTCTTT CASSLPGHPYEAFF
TRBJ2-7 15 TRBV7-9 - - TGTGCCAGCAGCTTAGTGGCGGGGCCGTCCTACGAGCAGTACTTC CASSLVAGPSYEQYF
TRBJ2-7 13 TRBV2 TRBD2 - TGTGCCAGCAGAGGCGGGAGCCCCTACGAGCAGTACTTC CASRGGSPYEQYF
TRBJ2-1 16 TRBV6-6 TRBD2 - TGTGCCAGCAGTTACCTTTTAGCGGGAGGCAACAATGAGCAGTTCTTC CASSYLLAGGNNEQFF
TRBJ2-7 14 TRBV30 - - TGTGCCTGGAGTGTATTCGACGCGATGGGGGAGCAGTACTTC CAWSVFDAMGEQYF
TRBJ2-1 14 TRBV7-9 - - TGTGCCAGCAGCTTAGAGGTTAGCGGCAATGAGCAGTTCTTC CASSLEVSGNEQFF
TRBJ2-7 13 TRBV30 - once TGTGCCTGGAGCCTCCTTTCCCCCTACGAGCAGTACTTC CAWSLLSPYEQYF
TRBJ2-6 16 TRBV19 - - TGTGCCAGCGCACCCGGCGCCGGGTCCGGGGCCAACGTCCTGACTTTC CASAPGAGSGANVLTF
TRBJ2-2 15 TRBV2 TRBD2 - TGTGCCAGCAGGTACAGGACGGGAGGTACCGGGGAGCTGTTTTTT CASRYRTGGTGELFF
TRBJ2-3 15 TRBV5-4 - once TGTGCCAGCGCCCTAAGGAGTGGAGCCACAGATACGCAGTATTTT CASALRSGATDTQYF
TRBJ2-1 21 TRBV28 TRBD2 - TGTGCCAGCAGTTCTCATCGCCCCGGGACTAGCGGGGACTCCTCCTACAATGAGCAGTTCTTC CASSSHRPGTSGDSSYNEQFF
TRBJ1-1 10 TRBV30 - - TGTGCCTGGCTTTCGTCTGAAGCTTTCTTT CAWLSSEAFF
TRBJ2-1 16 TRBV9 TRBD2 - TGTGCCAGCAGCGCCCCACTAGCGGGAGAATACAATGAGCAGTTCTTC CASSAPLAGEYNEQFF
TRBJ1-2 13 TRBV30 - - TGTGCCTGGACGACACCAGCCCTGAGGAGCTACACCTTC CAWTTPALRSYTF
TRBJ2-2 15 TRBV19 TRBD1 - TGTGCCAGTAGTATGGCAGGGGGCGGCACCGGGGAGCTGTTTTTT CASSMAGGGTGELFF
TRBJ2-2 14 TRBV2 - - TGTGCCAGCAGTGACTCGGGTATCACCGGGGAGCTGTTTTTT CASSDSGITGELFF
TRBJ2-7 16 TRBV6-1 - - TGTGCCAGCAGTGAAGCGGCGGGACAGCCCACCTACGAGCAGTACTTC CASSEAAGQPTYEQYF
TRBJ2-7 15 TRBV4-1 - - TGCGCCAGCAGCCAAGATGCGCGGGGTTCCTACGAGCAGTACTTC CASSQDARGSYEQYF
TRBJ2-7 12 TRBV6-5 - - TGTGCCAGCAGTGACAACTCCTACGAGCAGTACTTC CASSDNSYEQYF
TRBJ1-2 12 TRBV2 - - TGTGCCAGCAATACAGGGAACTATGGCTACACCTTC CASNTGNYGYTF
TRBJ1-2 16 TRBV5-4 TRBD1 - TGTGCCAGCAGCTTGCCGGACAGGGTATTCGCGGACGGCTACACCTTC CASSLPDRVFADGYTF
TRBJ1-6 13 TRBV25-1 - once TGTGCCAGCACCATTGGGGCAAATTCACCCCTCCACTTT CASTIGANSPLHF
TRBJ2-3 11 TRBV28 - once TGTGCCAGCAGCAGTGGGGATACGCAGTATTTT CASSSGDTQYF
TRBJ2-7 13 TRBV6-6 - - TGTGCCAGCAGCCCACCCGGAGCCTACGAGCAGTACTTC CASSPPGAYEQYF
TRBJ2-7 14 TRBV19 - - TGTGCCAGTAGTAATGGGGGGAGGTCCTACGAGCAGTACTTC CASSNGGRSYEQYF